This TCR beta chain was sequenced for a study of naive and memory T cell subsets. This clonotype was picked up many times. The antigen remains unidentified. As for treatment: skin biopsy from PPD injection site in Mantoux-positive individual. TCR cDNA received a 3' ligated oligonucleotide that carried a UMI. Individuals with a positive Mantoux test gave biopsies from PPD-injected skin. Findings and caveats of the study: The RNA method is potentially sensitive to activation and differentiation changes. Delayed type IV hypersensitivity infiltration was taken to explain higher tuberculin-site TCR counts.

The V end lost 4 bases, the J end lost 2 bases, and 11 bases lay between the germline ends. The CDR3 has 15 residues. Germline V gene lookup returns CDR1 LGHNA and CDR2 YSLEER. Four PCR rounds used nested alpha and beta constant region primers plus the SP2 primer. Blood and skin TCR RNA was reverse transcribed with alpha and beta constant primers. TCRdb re-derived calls from the UMI-ligation and nested PCR reads in MiXCR, one entry per CDR3 protein. The sample comprises 11,000 to 15,000 distinct CDR3 sequences, around 5.2% of which are singletons, and around 7.8% rests with the top ten. The source material was skin, sampled from a tuberculin skin test site. J is TRBJ1-4 and V is TRBV4-3; weak D call: TRBD1 (5 bases). This TCR was recovered from an adult in good health. As DNA, the CDR3 is TGCGCCAGCAGCCCCTTGGCAGGGACTAATGAAAAACTGTTTTTT. Translated: CASSPLAGTNEKLFF.